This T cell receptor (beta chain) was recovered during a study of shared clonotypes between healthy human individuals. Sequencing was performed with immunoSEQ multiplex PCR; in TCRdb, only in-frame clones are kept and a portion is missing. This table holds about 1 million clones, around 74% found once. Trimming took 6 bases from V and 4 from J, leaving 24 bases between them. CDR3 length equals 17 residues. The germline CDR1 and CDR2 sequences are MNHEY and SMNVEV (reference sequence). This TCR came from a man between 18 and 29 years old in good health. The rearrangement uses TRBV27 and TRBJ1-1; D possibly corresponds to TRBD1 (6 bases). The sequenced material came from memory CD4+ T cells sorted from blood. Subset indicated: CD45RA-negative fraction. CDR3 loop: CASSFRGRINFGTEAFF. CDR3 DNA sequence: TGTGCCAGCAGCTTCCGGGGGCGCATTAATTTTGGCACTGAAGCTTTCTTT.